These 8 T cell receptor beta chains were all obtained from the same sample, sequenced in a study of shared clonotypes between healthy human individuals. Sequencing was performed with immunoSEQ multiplex PCR; in TCRdb, only in-frame clones are kept and a portion is missing. This sample carries more than 2,000,000 clones, over 85% of them seen once, and the ten largest clones take approximately 0.4%. The sample consisted of naive CD4+ T cells from PBMCs. Subset here: CD45RA+ positively selected. These receptors all stem from a man between 18 and 35 years old in good health. Some clones in this sample may be carry-over from other donors' samples.

The chain joins TRBV19 to TRBJ2-7; 14 bases map to TRBD2. CDR3 length equals 17 residues. Germline V gene sequence: CDR1 LNHDA, CDR2 SQIVND (reference sequence). V shed 5 bases and J 4 bases; nucleotides not matched to a gene: 10. The CDR3 protein is CASSPRLAGGLLYEQYF. CDR3 DNA sequence: TGTGCCAGTAGTCCCCGACTAGCGGGAGGGCTCCTTTACGAGCAGTACTTC.

As to this clone: Different DNA sequences within this sample yield the same CDR3. This chain connects TRBV7-3 to TRBJ2-7; TRBD2 matches at 14 bases. Trimming took 2 bases from V and 6 from J; bases not matched to a gene: 0. From germline, CDR1 is SGHTA and CDR2 FQGTGA. CDR3 length: 14 residues. DNA of the CDR3: TGTGCCAGCAGCTTAGGACTAGCGGGAGGCGAGCAGTACTTC. Translating gives CASSLGLAGGEQYF.

This chain joins TRBV7-2 and TRBJ2-1; TRBD2 matches at 16 bases. Unmatched junction bases numbered 5, after V lost 3 bases and J lost 6 bases. This CDR3 comprises 17 residues. Per the germline V gene, CDR1 is SGHTA and CDR2 is FQGNSA. The CDR3 sequence: CASSLSGTSGRANEQFF. The CDR3 nucleotides are TGTGCCAGCAGCTTGAGTGGGACTAGCGGGAGGGCCAATGAGCAGTTCTTC.

The chain couples TRBV5-6 to TRBJ1-1; the D gene is possibly TRBD1 (5 bases). Per germline, CDR1 SGHDT and CDR2 YYEEEE. V lost 5 bases to trimming and J lost 8 bases, with 19 bases between them. The CDR3 extends over 14 amino acids. Here the CDR3 DNA reads TGTGCCAGCAGGGGGTCAGGGCGGAATGGAGAAGCTTTCTTT. Protein: CASRGSGRNGEAFF.

The chain recombines TRBV28 with TRBJ2-3; 8 positions agree with TRBD1. Germline V gene lookup returns CDR1 MDHEN and CDR2 SYDVKM. J was trimmed by 4 bases and V by 2 bases; bases with no gene match: 8. The CDR3 has 16 residues. The CDR3 bases are TGTGCCAGCAGTTTAGGGACAGGACCTCAGGCAGATACGCAGTATTTT. Its translation: CASSLGTGPQADTQYF.

Comments on this clone: Other DNA sequences in the same sample also yield this CDR3. This chain uses TRBV19 with TRBJ1-5; 7 bases agree with TRBD1. This CDR3 has 14 amino acids. CDR1 and CDR2 from the germline V gene are LNHDA and SQIVND (reference sequence). V trimming: 3 bases; J trimming: 4 bases; junction bases outside the gene matches: 3. CDR3 region: CASSMGQLNQPQHF. For the CDR3, the DNA is TGTGCCAGTAGTATGGGACAGTTGAATCAGCCCCAGCATTTT.

The chain couples TRBV7-2 to TRBJ2-1, with D perhaps matching TRBD2 (6 bases). The CDR3 covers 16 residues. Germline V gene lookup returns CDR1 SGHTA and CDR2 FQGNSA. Trimming stripped 1 base from V and 4 bases from J, with 14 bases between. The CDR3, as DNA: TGTGCCAGCAGCTTAGACATAGCGGAGAGATACAATGAGCAGTTCTTC. This codes for CASSLDIAERYNEQFF.

This chain joins TRBV19 and TRBJ2-6; D remains ambiguous. Trimming cost V 3 bases and J 4 bases, with 10 bases left between them. CDR1 and CDR2 from the germline V gene are LNHDA and SQIVND (reference sequence). The CDR3 spans 15 residues. The CDR3 region is CASSISTAGANVLTF. Here the CDR3 DNA reads TGTGCCAGTAGTATTTCAACAGCCGGGGCCAACGTCCTGACTTTC.